This entry lists 30 T cell receptor beta chains sequenced from one sample in a study of spatial heterogeneity in lung cancer. Regarding the study as a whole: Tumor mutation counts were tracked by expanded intratumoral alpha and beta TCR counts.

The antigens these receptors bind are not known. Each CDR3 protein gets one entry after TCRdb re-called the 5' RACE reads with MiXCR. The repertoire holds roughly 9,900 distinct CDR3 sequences, with about 6% as singletons. Time point: sample taken at primary tumor resection. The source material was lung tumor tissue, sampled at surgery. These receptors were taken from a female donor with early-stage non-small cell lung cancer.

This clonotype is deemed medium-sized. V usage is TRBV10-3 and J usage is TRBJ2-5, with D uncertain. Trimming stripped 3 bases from V and 5 bases from J, with 10 bases between. The germline V gene encodes CDR1 ENHRY and CDR2 SYGVKD. The CDR3 length is 13 residues. In DNA form, the CDR3 reads TGTGCCATCAGTGAACTAAGCGCGGAGACCCAGTACTTC. Amino acids: CAISELSAETQYF.

By frequency in the sample, this clonotype is medium-sized. V usage is TRBV21-1 and J usage is TRBJ2-3; the D call of TRBD2 is as the table states it, not checked on the DNA. TRBV21-1 is termed a pseudogene. The CDR3 loop spans 20 amino acids. The CDR3 region has the DNA TGTGCCAGCAGCACCGAAAAACTAGCGGGAGACCCCCGCAGCACAGATACGCAGTATTTT. Translation gives CASSTEKLAGDPRSTDTQYF.

By share, this clonotype ranks as medium-sized (0.01 to 0.1%). This chain uses TRBV5-4 with TRBJ1-2, with D uncertain. Germline lookup yields CDR1 SGHNT and CDR2 YYREEE (reference sequence). The CDR3 extends over 13 amino acids. The germline V and J ends were trimmed by 4 bases and 3 bases, with 10 bases remaining between them. The DNA for the CDR3 is TGTGCCAGCAGCCCTAACCTTGACTATGGCTACACCTTC. Translated: CASSPNLDYGYTF.

This clonotype was observed a few times. The chain carries TRBV11-1 and TRBJ2-3; 9 bases fit TRBD1. This CDR3 is 14 amino acids long. Trimming at V came to 5 bases and at J to 5 bases, leaving 5 bases not matched to a gene. CDR1 is SGHAT and CDR2 is FQDESV in the germline V gene (reference sequence). The CDR3 spells CASSPRTGEDTQYF. CDR3 nucleotide sequence: TGTGCCAGCAGCCCCCGGACAGGGGAAGATACGCAGTATTTT.

This clonotype qualifies as medium-sized. This rearrangement joins TRBV7-2 to TRBJ2-7; 10 nucleotides line up with TRBD2. Germline-derived CDR1 and CDR2 are SGHTA and FQGNSA. Trimming took 2 bases from V and 6 from J; bases not matched to a gene: 4. The CDR3 is 14 residues long. CDR3 protein: CASSLIPSGSEQYF. The CDR3 DNA sequence: TGTGCCAGCAGCTTAATACCTAGCGGGAGCGAGCAGTACTTC.

This clonotype has just a few counts. The V call is TRBV12-3 or TRBV12-4, the J call TRBJ2-7; TRBD2 might be the D (5 bases). V lost 5 bases, J lost 5 bases, and 10 bases lay in between. This CDR3 has 12 amino acids. The CDR3 reads CASSPTIDEQYV. The CDR3, as DNA: TGTGCCAGCAGTCCGACTATCGACGAGCAGTACGTC.

This clonotype was picked up many times. The V and J genes are TRBV11-1 and TRBJ2-3; 8 bases are a match to TRBD1. The CDR3 totals 16 residues. V lost 1 base to trimming and J lost 1 base; unmatched junction nucleotides: 4. CDR1 SGHAT and CDR2 FQDESV come from the germline V gene (reference sequence). The CDR3 nucleotides read TGTGCCAGCAGCTTAGTTGGGACAGGCCGCACAGATACGCAGTATTTT. Its translation: CASSLVGTGRTDTQYF.

The V and J genes are TRBV4-2 and TRBJ2-7, with 10 nucleotides matching TRBD1. The CDR3 is 14 amino acids. The junction had 5 bases not matched to a gene; V was cut back by 6 bases and J by 3 bases. The germline V gene encodes CDR1 LGHNA and CDR2 YNFKEQ. The CDR3 DNA sequence: TGTGCCAGCAGTAGGACAGGGGGTAGCTACGAGCAGTACTTC. It yields the protein CASSRTGGSYEQYF.

This clonotype was seen ten or more times. The chain combines TRBV29-1 with TRBJ1-4; D is undetermined. Germline-derived CDR1 and CDR2 are SQVTM and ANQGSEA. The V end lost 0 bases, the J end lost 8 bases, and 13 bases lay between the germline ends. CDR3 length: 14 amino acids. CDR3 amino acids: CSVEDAGIGEKLFF. CDR3 coding DNA: TGCAGCGTTGAAGATGCGGGGATCGGGGAAAAACTGTTTTTT.

This clonotype was detected ten times or more. The chain links TRBV20-1 to TRBJ1-1; D gene uncertain. CDR3 length: 13 residues. V dropped 4 bases and J dropped 4 bases, with 13 bases sitting between them. Germline V gives CDR1 DFQATT, CDR2 SNEGSKA (reference sequence). CDR3 sequence (DNA): TGCAGTGCTACGCGGTCCGGAGGCACTGAAGCTTTCTTT. It yields the protein CSATRSGGTEAFF.

This clonotype was recorded many times. The CDR3 here is CASSWDRISNEQYF. As DNA, the CDR3 is TGTGCCAGCAGTTGGGACAGGATTAGTAACGAGCAGTACTTC. This chain joins TRBV28 and TRBJ2-7; 8 nucleotides align to TRBD1. CDR3 length equals 14 residues. V was pared by 4 bases and J by 5 bases, with 7 bases of the junction left unmatched. Per the germline V gene, CDR1 is MDHEN and CDR2 is SYDVKM.

Within the sample, this clonotype is medium-sized. The chain joins TRBV5-1 to TRBJ2-1; 8 nucleotides match TRBD2. This CDR3 spans 14 amino acids. Germline CDR1 is SGHRS and CDR2 is YFSETQ. V lost 7 bases to trimming and J lost 6 bases; unmatched junction nucleotides: 9. CDR3 in amino acids: CASYPSGSFNEQFF. As DNA, the CDR3 is TGCGCCAGCTATCCCAGCGGGAGCTTCAATGAGCAGTTCTTC.

By share, this clonotype ranks as medium-sized. The chain links TRBV5-4 to TRBJ2-3; no clear D gene. The length of the CDR3 is 15 residues. V was trimmed by 0 bases and J by 2 bases, leaving 10 bases between them. CDR1 is SGHNT and CDR2 is YYREEE in the germline V gene (reference sequence). The DNA for the CDR3 is TGTGCCAGCAGCTTGGACATTTCCCACACAGATACGCAGTATTTT. As protein: CASSLDISHTDTQYF.

This clonotype showed up many times. CDR3 amino acids: CASTGDRRSSGNTIYF. The CDR3, as DNA: TGTGCCAGCACAGGGGACCGCCGGAGTTCTGGAAACACCATATATTTT. The chain uses TRBV7-2 and TRBJ1-3, with a possible D match to TRBD1 (6 bases). V shed 7 bases and J shed 1 base, with 17 bases lying between them. The germline gives CDR1 SGHTA, CDR2 FQGNSA. This CDR3 is built from 16 residues. The variable domain in full, with the rest retrieved from reference TRBV7-2 and TRBJ1-3, is GAGVSQSPSNKVTEKGKDVELRCDPISGHTALYWYRQSLGQGLEFLIYFQGNSAPDKSGLPSDRFSAERTGGSVSTLTIQRTQQEDSAVYLCASTGDRRSSGNTIYFGEGSWLTVV.

This clonotype was counted many times. The rearrangement uses TRBV12-3 or TRBV12-4 and TRBJ2-3; D is possibly TRBD2 (5 bases). The CDR3 is 14 residues long. V was clipped by 6 bases and J by 5 bases, with 15 bases between them. The CDR3 DNA is TGTGCCAGCAGCCTCACCGGCGAGGGAGATACGCAGTATTTT. It codes for CASSLTGEGDTQYF.

In its sample, this clonotype was seen many times. This rearrangement joins TRBV7-9 to TRBJ2-5; D perhaps matches TRBD1 (5 bases). The germline gives CDR1 SEHNR, CDR2 FQNEAQ (reference sequence). V lost 0 bases and J lost 4, with 18 bases in between. The CDR3 is made up of 17 amino acids. CDR3 in amino acids: CASSLAAHAQGGETQYF. DNA of the CDR3: TGTGCCAGCAGCTTAGCGGCCCACGCGCAGGGCGGAGAGACCCAGTACTTC.

This clonotype was counted many times. The rearrangement uses TRBV15 and TRBJ1-1, with 7 bases matching TRBD1. CDR1 is LNHNV, CDR2 YYDKDF, per germline (reference sequence). This CDR3 is 18 amino acids long. After removal of 4 bases from V and 5 bases from J, the junction contained 19 bases not matched to a gene. CDR3 DNA sequence: TGTGCCACCAGCACTCAGAGGGCGACAGGGATAGCGACTACTGAAGCTTTCTTT. Residues: CATSTQRATGIATTEAFF.

The sample holds many counts of this clonotype. The V call is TRBV12-3 or TRBV12-4, the J call TRBJ1-2, with TRBD1 identical over 7 bases. V trimming: 3 bases; J trimming: 8 bases; junction bases outside the gene matches: 9. CDR3 length equals 14 residues. CDR3: CASSFSGGTGGYTF. In nucleotides, the CDR3 is TGTGCCAGCAGTTTCTCAGGGGGAACGGGAGGCTACACCTTC.

This clonotype was counted many times. The CDR3 region has the DNA TGTGCCAGCAGTGGACAGCGAGACGGTGAAGCTTTCTTT. It specifies CASSGQRDGEAFF. The chain links TRBV14 to TRBJ1-1; D perhaps matches TRBD1 (6 bases). The CDR3 length is 13 residues. With 6 bases removed from V and 7 bases from J, the gap between germline ends came to 15 bases. Germline values: CDR1 SGHDN, CDR2 FVKESK.

The V call is TRBV30, the J call TRBJ2-7; D unresolved. The CDR3 is 11 residues long. Trimming shortened V by 0 bases and J by 7 bases, and 7 bases separated the two germline ends. Germline V lookup: CDR1 GTSNPN, CDR2 SVGIG (reference sequence). CDR3 loop: CAWSVLGEQYF. In nucleotides, the CDR3 is TGTGCCTGGAGTGTACTGGGGGAGCAGTACTTC.

This sequence joins TRBV7-9 and TRBJ2-5; 7 positions match TRBD2. Losses at the gene ends were 3 bases for V and 4 bases for J; bases not matched to a gene: 2. The CDR3 consists of 13 residues. Germline loops: CDR1 SEHNR, CDR2 FQNEAQ (reference sequence). The CDR3, as DNA: TGTGCCAGCAGCTTCACGGGAGGAGAGACCCAGTACTTC. Its translation is CASSFTGGETQYF.

In its sample, this clonotype was seen a few times. The chain couples TRBV7-2 to TRBJ2-3, with 8 bases lining up with TRBD1. Germline values: CDR1 SGHTA, CDR2 FQGNSA. The CDR3 is 14 residues long. V shed 7 bases, J shed 5 bases, and the junction held 8 bases outside the gene matches. The CDR3 is CASTRQGTVDTQYF. Written as DNA, the CDR3 is TGTGCCAGCACCAGACAGGGGACGGTAGATACGCAGTATTTT.

A word on this clonotype: This may come from a read error, since a much larger clone is one base off. DNA of the CDR3: TGTGCCATCAGTGCGGTGGCCGGGACAGGGGACACAGATACGCAGTATTTT. Residues: CAISAVAGTGDTDTQYF. The genes are TRBV10-3 and TRBJ2-3; 10 bases align to TRBD1. Trimming removed 4 bases from V and 2 bases from J; junction bases left unmatched: 9. The CDR3 is made up of 17 amino acids. The germline gives CDR1 ENHRY, CDR2 SYGVKD.

V gene TRBV28 combines with J gene TRBJ2-2; D is undetermined. V lost 6 bases to trimming and J lost 7 bases, with 6 bases between them. From germline, CDR1 is MDHEN and CDR2 SYDVKM. This CDR3 has 11 residues. CDR3 region: CASSEHGELFF. Written as DNA, the CDR3 is TGTGCCAGCAGCGAGCACGGGGAGCTGTTTTTT. Using reference TRBV28 and TRBJ2-2 for the parts outside the CDR3, the full variable domain is DVKVTQSSRYLVKRTGEKVFLECVQDMDHENMFWYRQDPGLGLRLIYFSYDVKMKEKGDIPEGYSVSREKKERFSLILESASTNQTSMYLCASSEHGELFFGEGSRLTVL.

There are many counts of this clonotype. The chain uses TRBV20-1 and TRBJ2-5, with D hard to call. With 6 bases removed from V and 5 bases from J, the gap between germline ends came to 16 bases. Germline lookup yields CDR1 DFQATT and CDR2 SNEGSKA (reference sequence). There are 13 residues in the CDR3. The CDR3 coding sequence is TGCAGTGCCAGTACACCTTTTGCGGAGACCCAGTACTTC. Protein sequence: CSASTPFAETQYF.

In this sample, this clonotype is medium-sized. This chain joins TRBV4-3 and TRBJ1-1, with 7 bases matching TRBD1. V was pared by 4 bases and J by 1 base, with 0 bases of the junction left unmatched. The germline CDR1 and CDR2 sequences are LGHNA and YSLEER. CDR3 length: 13 amino acids. The CDR3 coding sequence is TGCGCCAGCAGCCGACAGGGGAACACTGAAGCTTTCTTT. Protein: CASSRQGNTEAFF.

In its sample, this clonotype was seen many times. V is TRBV7-2 and J is TRBJ1-1, with no clear D. The V and J ends lost 2 bases and 1 base respectively, with 5 bases between them. The CDR3 runs 13 residues. From germline, CDR1 is SGHTA and CDR2 FQGNSA. The CDR3 DNA sequence: TGTGCCAGCAGCTTAACAGAGAACACTGAAGCTTTCTTT. It encodes CASSLTENTEAFF.

V is TRBV5-1 and J is TRBJ2-1; 9 bases align to TRBD1. Germline CDR1 SGHRS, CDR2 YFSETQ. The CDR3 extends over 16 amino acids. V was pared by 1 base and J by 8 bases, with 10 bases of the junction left unmatched. CDR3 amino acids: CASSLSATGGSDEQFF. The CDR3 bases are TGCGCCAGCAGCTTGTCCGCGACAGGGGGATCGGATGAGCAGTTCTTC.

This clonotype counts as medium-sized. A junction boundary mismatches the germline segment, possibly from a read error. This chain uses TRBV24-1 with TRBJ1-5, with D perhaps matching TRBD1 (6 bases). CDR1 is KGHDR and CDR2 is SFDVKD in the germline V gene. This CDR3 is built from 14 residues. CDR3 nucleotides: TGTGCCACCAGTGATGCGACAGGCAATCGGCCCCAGCATTTT. The encoded protein is CATSDATGNRPQHF.

This clonotype qualifies as medium-sized. The chain employs TRBV6-5 and TRBJ2-1; 9 positions match TRBD2. J gave up 4 bases and V 5 bases, and 6 bases lay outside the gene matches. CDR1 is MNHEY, CDR2 SVGAGI, per germline. This CDR3 has 15 amino acids. The CDR3 loop is CASSRRGRGYNEQFF. DNA for the CDR3: TGTGCCAGCAGTCGGCGCGGGAGGGGTTACAATGAGCAGTTCTTC.